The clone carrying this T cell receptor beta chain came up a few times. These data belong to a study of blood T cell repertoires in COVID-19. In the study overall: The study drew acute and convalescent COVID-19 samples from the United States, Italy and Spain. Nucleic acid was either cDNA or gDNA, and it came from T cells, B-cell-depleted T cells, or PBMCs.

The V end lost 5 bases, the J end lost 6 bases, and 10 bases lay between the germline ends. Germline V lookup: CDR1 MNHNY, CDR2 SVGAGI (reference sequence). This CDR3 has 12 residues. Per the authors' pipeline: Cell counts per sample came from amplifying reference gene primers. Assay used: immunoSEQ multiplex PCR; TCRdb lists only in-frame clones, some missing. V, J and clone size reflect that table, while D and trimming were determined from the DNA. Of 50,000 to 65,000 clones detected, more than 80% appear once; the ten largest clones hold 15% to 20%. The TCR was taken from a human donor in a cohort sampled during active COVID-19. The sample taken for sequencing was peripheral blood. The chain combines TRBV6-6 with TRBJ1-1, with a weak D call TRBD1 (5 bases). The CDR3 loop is CASSGGTAEAFF. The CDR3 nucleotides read TGTGCCAGCAGTGGAGGGACCGCTGAAGCTTTCTTT.